This entry is about one T cell receptor (beta chain). Its cognate antigen is unknown. The entry originates in a study of beta chain features in type 1 diabetes. Study-wide results and caveats: Among all four CD4+ subsets, Type 1 diabetes patients had TCRB CDR3s that were moderately but significantly shorter. A closer apparent resemblance between naive, central memory and Treg TCRB repertoires was seen in patients than in healthy donors. For type 1 diabetes patients, VDJ junctions showed fewer insertions and more deletions.

Trimming left V 4 bases short and J 6 bases short, with 21 bases between. Germline V gives CDR1 SQVTM, CDR2 ANQGSEA. CDR3 length: 15 amino acids. Naive, central memory, regulatory and stem cell-like memory cells within the CD4+ compartment were sorted using CD45RO/CCR7/CD25/CD127/CD95/CD27. The isolated RNA, all of it, was reverse transcribed, so expressed TCRB transcripts were what got sequenced. The assay was immunoSEQ multiplex PCR, and TCRdb's table has in-frame clones only and misses some. The sample records 120,000 to 150,000 clones, 48% being singletons. The chain recombines TRBV29-1 with TRBJ1-1, with D possibly being TRBD1 (6 bases). This receptor was obtained from a man between 18 and 29 years old in good health. The sample was Tregs from blood. The CDR3 nucleotides are TGCAGCGTTGTGGGGGGGCAATTCCCGGGTCCTGAAGCTTTCTTT. Translated, it gives CSVVGGQFPGPEAFF.